These 19 T cell receptor beta chains came from one sample sequenced in a study of blood T cell repertoires in COVID-19. Method: immunoSEQ multiplex PCR; TCRdb's copy keeps in-frame clones and lacks some. Here the sample spans about 54,000 clones, about four fifths being singletons. The sequenced material came from peripheral blood. Every receptor here comes from a woman aged 60 to 75 with acute or convalescent COVID-19.

The genes are TRBV3-1 (or the pseudogene TRBV3-2) and TRBJ1-4; unclear D gene. The V and J ends lost 0 bases and 11 bases respectively, with 22 bases between them. There are 17 residues in the CDR3. Germline assignment: CDR1 LGHDT and CDR2 YNNKEL (reference sequence). The CDR3 loop is CASSQESLRGAGKKLFF. CDR3 sequence (DNA): TGTGCCAGCAGCCAAGAATCTCTCCGGGGAGCCGGAAAGAAACTGTTTTTT.

The chain uses TRBV3-1 (or the pseudogene TRBV3-2) and TRBJ2-1, with 11 bases aligning to TRBD2. Looked up from germline, CDR1 is LGHDT and CDR2 is YNNKEL (reference sequence). V was clipped by 0 bases and J by 9 bases; unmatched bases: 7. The CDR3 runs to 16 residues. The CDR3 sequence is CASSQDSGLAGIEQFF. The CDR3 DNA reads TGTGCCAGCAGCCAAGATAGCGGACTAGCGGGTATTGAGCAGTTCTTC.

The chain couples TRBV7-3 to TRBJ2-5; D perhaps matches TRBD1 (6 bases). The CDR3 contains 15 residues. Germline-derived CDR1 and CDR2 are SGHTA and FQGTGA. The germline V and J ends were trimmed by 2 bases and 4 bases, with 14 bases remaining between them. The DNA for the CDR3 is TGTGCCAGCAGCTTAGGGTACAGGGTCGGAGAGACCCAGTACTTC. This gives the protein CASSLGYRVGETQYF.

This chain uses TRBV6-6 with TRBJ2-1; 11 nucleotides match TRBD1. CDR3 length: 14 amino acids. Per the germline V gene, CDR1 is MNHNY and CDR2 is SVGAGI (reference sequence). The ends lost 6 bases at V and 6 bases at J; junction bases unmatched: 4. CDR3 loop: CASRSGTGGNEQFF. The CDR3 nucleotides are TGTGCCAGCAGGTCCGGGACAGGGGGCAATGAGCAGTTCTTC.

V and J are TRBV29-1 and TRBJ2-7; TRBD1 matches at 8 bases. The CDR3 consists of 12 residues. After removal of 4 bases from V and 5 bases from J, the junction contained 4 bases not matched to a gene. CDR1 is SQVTM and CDR2 is ANQGSEA in the germline V gene. CDR3 DNA sequence: TGCAGCGTTGGTGGACAGGGTGACGAGCAGTACTTC. Translated: CSVGGQGDEQYF.

The chain's CDR3 is CASRTTSVSEQYF. The DNA of the CDR3 is TGTGCCAGCAGGACTACTAGTGTCTCCGAGCAGTACTTC. This chain connects TRBV2 to TRBJ2-7, with TRBD2 as a possible D gene (5 bases). The CDR3 spans 13 residues. V was trimmed by 6 bases and J by 6 bases, leaving 15 bases between them. Germline CDR1 is SNHLY and CDR2 is FYNNEI.

The V gene is TRBV5-6, the J gene TRBJ2-3; no clear D. Between the trimmed V and J ends, which lost 4 bases and 6 bases, there was a span of 9 bases. This CDR3 contains 12 residues. CDR1 and CDR2 from the germline V gene are SGHDT and YYEEEE. The CDR3 loop is CASSLRADTQYF. The CDR3 DNA is TGTGCCAGCAGCCTTAGAGCCGATACGCAGTATTTT.

The chain joins TRBV7-6 to TRBJ1-3; D ambiguous. In germline, CDR1 is SGHVS, CDR2 FNYEAQ. Trimming cost V 0 bases and J 2 bases, with 14 bases left between them. The CDR3 is 17 amino acids. The CDR3 DNA reads as TGTGCCAGCAGCTTAGCGTACGGTACGGCGGCTGGAAACACCATATATTTT. Encoded protein: CASSLAYGTAAGNTIYF.

As for this clone: One end of the junction varies from germline; a read error may be responsible. The V gene is TRBV5-1, the J gene TRBJ1-1; 9 bases map to TRBD1. CDR1 and CDR2 (germline): SGHRS, YFSETQ. CDR3 length: 12 amino acids. The CDR3 reads CASSLGGTGMLF. The CDR3 region has the DNA TGCGCCAGCAGCTTGGGCGGGACAGGGATGCTTTTT. The entire variable domain, with the rest obtained from reference TRBV5-1 and TRBJ1-1, is as follows: KAGVTQTPRYLIKTRGQQVTLSCSPISGHRSVSWYQQTPGQGLQFLFEYFSETQRNKGNFPGRFSGRQFSNSRSEMNVSTLELGDSALYLCASSLGGTGMLFGQGTRLTVV.

V is TRBV6-6 and J is TRBJ1-1; the D gene is possibly TRBD1 (6 bases). The CDR3 has 14 amino acids. From germline, CDR1 is MNHNY and CDR2 SVGAGI (reference sequence). Trimming stripped 6 bases from V and 0 bases from J, with 11 bases between. In DNA form, the CDR3 reads TGTGCCAGCAGCCCCAGGGGCGTGAACACTGAAGCTTTCTTT. Its protein is CASSPRGVNTEAFF.

The CDR3 DNA follows: TGTGCCAGCAGTCTAACGGACAGGGGTGAAAAACTGTTTTTT. It translates to CASSLTDRGEKLFF. The chain couples TRBV27 to TRBJ1-4, with 9 bases aligning to TRBD1. Germline CDR1 and CDR2: MNHEY and SMNVEV (reference sequence). V was pared by 5 bases and J by 7 bases, with 5 bases of the junction left unmatched. There are 14 residues in the CDR3.

This clone was recorded only once. The chain uses TRBV28 and TRBJ1-2; perhaps TRBD1 as D (6 bases). The germline V gene encodes CDR1 MDHEN and CDR2 SYDVKM. This CDR3 spans 15 amino acids. The V gene lost 4 bases and the J gene lost 7 bases, with 19 bases spanning the gap. The CDR3 sequence: CASSSPVMWGLGYTF. The CDR3 coding sequence is TGTGCCAGCAGTTCCCCCGTTATGTGGGGGCTTGGCTACACCTTC.

Turning to this clone: Other DNA sequences in the same sample also yield this CDR3. The rearrangement uses TRBV12-3 or TRBV12-4 and TRBJ1-5, with 7 bases aligning to TRBD1. CDR3 length equals 13 residues. Trimming at V came to 6 bases and at J to 4 bases, leaving 3 bases not matched to a gene. Here the CDR3 DNA reads TGTGCCAGCAGCAAGACAGGGAATCAGCCCCAGCATTTT. This encodes CASSKTGNQPQHF.

A single count supports this clone. The gene calls are TRBV19 and TRBJ1-5; D might be TRBD1 (5 bases). There are 17 residues in the CDR3. Trimming shortened V by 1 base and J by 5 bases, and 18 bases separated the two germline ends. Germline CDR1 and CDR2: LNHDA and SQIVND (reference sequence). DNA for the CDR3: TGTGCCAGTAGTATAGGGCGGGGGGTTGGTTTAGATCAGCCCCAGCATTTT. Its protein is CASSIGRGVGLDQPQHF.

The rearrangement uses TRBV6-5 and TRBJ1-1, with 7 positions matching TRBD1. The CDR3 is 10 residues long. J lost 8 bases, V lost 6 bases, and 0 bases had no gene match. Germline V gene data show CDR1 as MNHEY and CDR2 as SVGAGI. CDR3 sequence (DNA): TGTGCCAGCAGGGACAGGGAAGCTTTCTTT. It encodes CASRDREAFF.

The V and J genes are TRBV10-1 and TRBJ2-4; maybe TRBD2 (5 bases). The V end was cut by 0 bases, the J end by 1 base, with 7 bases between. The CDR3 loop spans 15 amino acids. The germline V gene encodes CDR1 WNHNN and CDR2 SYGVQD (reference sequence). The CDR3 is CASSESSAAKNIQYF. The CDR3 DNA is TGCGCCAGCAGTGAGTCTAGCGCGGCCAAAAACATTCAGTACTTC.

V is TRBV15 and J is TRBJ2-1; 7 nucleotides agree with TRBD1. The V gene's germline CDR1 is LNHNV and CDR2 YYDKDF (reference sequence). J lost 6 bases, V lost 6 bases, and 8 bases had no gene match. The CDR3 totals 14 residues. The CDR3 loop reads CATRPRTGTNEQFF. The CDR3 DNA follows: TGTGCCACCAGGCCCCGGACAGGCACCAATGAGCAGTTCTTC.

The chain links TRBV13 to TRBJ1-1; D uncertain. V lost 5 bases and J 1 base, leaving 17 bases between the germline ends. Per the germline V gene, CDR1 is PRHDT and CDR2 is FYEKMQ (reference sequence). The CDR3 loop spans 16 amino acids. The CDR3 sequence is CASSPDPETGNTEAFF. Here the CDR3 DNA reads TGTGCCAGCAGCCCCGACCCTGAGACGGGGAACACTGAAGCTTTCTTT. Full variable domain (missing parts from reference TRBV13 and TRBJ1-1): AAGVIQSPRHLIKEKRETATLKCYPIPRHDTVYWYQQGPGQDPQFLISFYEKMQSDKGSIPDRFSAQQFSDYHSELNMSSLELGDSALYFCASSPDPETGNTEAFFGQGTRLTVV.

The chain uses TRBV19 and TRBJ1-5, with D perhaps TRBD1 (5 bases). Deletions cut 10 bases from V and 1 base from J, with 17 bases between. The CDR3 is made up of 15 amino acids. Germline values: CDR1 LNHDA, CDR2 SQIVND (reference sequence). The CDR3 reads CATRGGKGSNQPQHF. The CDR3, as DNA: TGTGCCACTAGGGGAGGGAAGGGGAGCAATCAGCCCCAGCATTTT. The entire variable domain, with the rest obtained from reference TRBV19 and TRBJ1-5, is as follows: DGGITQSPKYLFRKEGQNVTLSCEQNLNHDAMYWYRQDPGQGLRLIYYSQIVNDFQKGDIAEGYSVSREKKESFPLTVTSAQKNPTAFYLCATRGGKGSNQPQHFGDGTRLSIL.